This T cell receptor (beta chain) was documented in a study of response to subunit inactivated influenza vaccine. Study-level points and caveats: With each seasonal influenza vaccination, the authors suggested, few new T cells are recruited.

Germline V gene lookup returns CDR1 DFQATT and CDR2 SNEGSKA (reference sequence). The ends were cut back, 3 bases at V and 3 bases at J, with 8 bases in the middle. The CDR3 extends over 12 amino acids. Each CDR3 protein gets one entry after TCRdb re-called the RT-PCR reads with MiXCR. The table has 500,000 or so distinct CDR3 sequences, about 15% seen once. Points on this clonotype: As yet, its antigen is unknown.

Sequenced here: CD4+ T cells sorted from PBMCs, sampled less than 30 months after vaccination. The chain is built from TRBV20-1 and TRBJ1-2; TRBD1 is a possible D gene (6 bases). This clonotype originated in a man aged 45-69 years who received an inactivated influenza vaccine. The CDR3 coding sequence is TGCAGTGCTAGTAACAGGGACTATGGCTACACCTTC. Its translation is CSASNRDYGYTF.